Each of the 22 T cell receptor beta chains below was sequenced from the same sample in a study of T-cell reconstitution after alpha-beta-depleted transplantation in children. TCRbeta library preparation incorporated unique molecular identifiers. One entry per CDR3 protein results from TCRdb running MiXCR on the PCR reads. The sample yields hundreds of thousands of distinct CDR3 sequences, about a tenth seen once. The specimen comprised PBMCs, sampled before TCRalphabeta/CD19-depleted stem cell transplant. Receptors were obtained from a child younger than two with acute myeloid leukemia, due to receive a stem cell transplant.

This clonotype was seen many times. This rearrangement joins TRBV12-3 or TRBV12-4 to TRBJ2-7; 13 nucleotides match TRBD2. Losses at the gene ends were 6 bases for V and 4 bases for J; bases not matched to a gene: 0. CDR3 length: 13 residues. This CDR3 is CASRTSGGYEQYF. CDR3 nucleotide sequence: TGTGCCAGCAGGACTAGCGGGGGGTACGAGCAGTACTTC.

Ten or more counts support this clonotype. The chain couples TRBV12-3 or TRBV12-4 to TRBJ1-1; D is unclear. This CDR3 is 14 amino acids long. The germline V and J ends were trimmed by 4 bases and 0 bases, with 9 bases remaining between them. The CDR3 DNA follows: TGTGCCAGCAGTTCTCCCCCCATGAACACTGAAGCTTTCTTT. Protein product: CASSSPPMNTEAFF.

This clonotype was detected many times. CDR3 in DNA: TGCGCCAGCAGCCCAACAGGTCTTTCCTACGAGCAGTACTTC. This sequence encodes CASSPTGLSYEQYF. The gene calls are TRBV5-1 and TRBJ2-7, with TRBD1 as a possible D gene (5 bases). The germline CDR1 and CDR2 sequences are SGHRS and YFSETQ. V shed 4 bases and J shed 1 base, with 12 bases lying between them. The CDR3 covers 14 residues.

This clonotype was counted ten times or more. At one boundary the junction diverges from the germline segment, which might be a read error. This sequence joins TRBV11-3 and TRBJ2-3, with 7 bases aligning to TRBD1. The CDR3 totals 14 residues. CDR1 SGHNT and CDR2 YENEEA come from the germline V gene. The CDR3 here is CASSLGGGTDTQYF. As DNA, the CDR3 is TGTGCCAGCAGTTTAGGGGGCGGCACAGATACGCAGTATTTT.

On this clonotype itself: A single base separates this from a much larger clone, so it may be a read error. The chain recombines TRBV7-2 with TRBJ1-2; no clear D. The CDR3 loop spans 14 amino acids. Germline CDR1 is SGHTA and CDR2 is FQGNSA. CDR3 in DNA: TGTGCCAGCAGCTTAGAAGCAGACTACTATGGCGACACCTTC. Encoded protein: CASSLEADYYGDTF. The variable domain in full, completed from reference TRBV7-2 and TRBJ1-2, reads GAGVSQSPSNKVTEKGKDVELRCDPISGHTALYWYRQSLGQGLEFLIYFQGNSAPDKSGLPSDRFSAERTGGSVSTLTIQRTQQEDSAVYLCASSLEADYYGDTFGSGTRLTVV.

This clonotype has at least ten counts. This chain links TRBV7-9 with TRBJ2-3; TRBD1 might be the D (5 bases). V gave up 3 bases and J gave up 3 bases, with 13 bases separating them. The CDR3 has 15 residues. The germline CDR1 and CDR2 sequences are SEHNR and FQNEAQ (reference sequence). The CDR3 loop reads CASSFARVGTDTQYF. The CDR3 coding sequence is TGTGCCAGCAGCTTTGCCAGGGTAGGGACAGATACGCAGTATTTT.

Many counts were recorded for this clonotype. The chain uses TRBV5-1 and TRBJ2-3; unclear D gene. Germline V gives CDR1 SGHRS, CDR2 YFSETQ. Trimming cost V 0 bases and J 0 bases, with 11 bases left between them. The CDR3 is made up of 16 amino acids. The CDR3 region has the DNA TGCGCCAGCAGCTTGGGATTATTGGAGAGCACAGATACGCAGTATTTT. Amino acids: CASSLGLLESTDTQYF. Drawing the rest from reference TRBV5-1 and TRBJ2-3, the complete variable domain is KAGVTQTPRYLIKTRGQQVTLSCSPISGHRSVSWYQQTPGQGLQFLFEYFSETQRNKGNFPGRFSGRQFSNSRSEMNVSTLELGDSALYLCASSLGLLESTDTQYFGPGTRLTVL.

This clonotype was found many times. V usage is TRBV27 and J usage is TRBJ2-2; D gene ambiguous. V shed 3 bases and J shed 7 bases, with 6 bases lying between them. This CDR3 spans 12 amino acids. Germline CDR1 and CDR2: MNHEY and SMNVEV (reference sequence). The CDR3 bases are TGTGCCAGCAGTTTTTGGGACGGGGAGCTGTTTTTT. It yields the protein CASSFWDGELFF.

There are a few counts of this clonotype. The genes are TRBV9 and TRBJ1-2, with D unclear. The CDR3 spans 13 residues. The V gene lost 1 base and the J gene lost 0 bases, with 4 bases spanning the gap. From germline, CDR1 is SGDLS and CDR2 YYNGEE. The CDR3 DNA follows: TGTGCCAGCAGCGTAATTGCTAACTATGGCTACACCTTC. Residues: CASSVIANYGYTF. Looking up the rest from reference TRBV9 and TRBJ1-2 gives the full variable domain: DSGVTQTPKHLITATGQRVTLRCSPRSGDLSVYWYQQSLDQGLQFLIQYYNGEERAKGNILERFSAQQFPDLHSELNLSSLELGDSALYFCASSVIANYGYTFGSGTRLTVV.

This clonotype was picked up a small number of times. The chain joins TRBV12-3 or TRBV12-4 to TRBJ1-5; the D is unclear. Trimming took off 3 bases at V and 3 bases at J, with 9 bases between the two ends. The CDR3 has 14 residues. The CDR3 DNA is TGTGCCAGCAGTTTTGGTAAGCCCAATCAGCCCCAGCATTTT. Translation gives CASSFGKPNQPQHF.

The table lists this clonotype with many counts. The CDR3: CASSLGGQGEAFF. CDR3 nucleotide sequence: TGTGCCAGCAGTTTAGGTGGGCAGGGTGAAGCTTTCTTT. The gene calls are TRBV12-3 or TRBV12-4 and TRBJ1-1; tentatively, D is TRBD1 (5 bases). CDR3 length: 13 amino acids. Trimming cost V 1 base and J 7 bases, with 10 bases left between them.

Many counts were recorded for this clonotype. The V call is TRBV5-8, the J call TRBJ1-1; possibly TRBD1 for D (6 bases). The V end lost 4 bases, the J end lost 4 bases, and 11 bases lay between the germline ends. CDR1 is SGHTS, CDR2 YDEGEE, per germline. CDR3 length equals 13 residues. This chain's CDR3 is CASSPEGGTEAFF. The CDR3 coding sequence is TGTGCCAGCAGCCCCGAAGGGGGCACTGAAGCTTTCTTT.

Regarding this clonotype: This may arise from a read error, as a much more abundant clone is one base away. The chain employs TRBV11-3 and TRBJ2-3; D may be TRBD1 or TRBD2 (5 bases each). V lost 5 bases to trimming and J lost 0 bases, with 9 bases between them. Germline V lookup: CDR1 SGHNT, CDR2 YENEEA. The CDR3 runs to 14 residues. The CDR3 DNA reads TGTGCCAGCAGCCCGGGACCGAGCACAGATACGCAGTATTTT. Residues: CASSPGPSTDTQYF.

This clonotype has at least ten counts. The J gene is TRBJ1-4, the V gene TRBV4-3; 7 bases align to TRBD1. CDR3 size: 15 residues. V dropped 1 base and J dropped 8; count of bases not matched to a gene: 7. Germline V gene sequence: CDR1 LGHNA, CDR2 YSLEER. The CDR3 is CASSQVGAGQEKLFF. The CDR3, as DNA: TGCGCCAGCAGCCAAGTGGGGGCGGGACAGGAAAAACTGTTTTTT.

This clonotype came up many times. This chain uses TRBV24-1 with TRBJ2-2; 9 positions agree with TRBD2. V lost 3 bases to trimming and J lost 4 bases; unmatched junction nucleotides: 5. This CDR3 is 16 amino acids long. Germline CDR1 reads KGHDR; CDR2 reads SFDVKD. CDR3 residues: CATSDPTSGFTGELFF. CDR3 in DNA: TGTGCCACCAGTGATCCAACTAGCGGGTTCACCGGGGAGCTGTTTTTT.

This clonotype has a count of ten or more. The chain couples TRBV12-3 or TRBV12-4 to TRBJ1-1; possibly TRBD1 for D (5 bases). The CDR3 loop spans 15 amino acids. V lost 5 bases to trimming and J lost 2 bases, with 15 bases between them. The CDR3 nucleotides are TGTGCCAGCAGTATAAGGTTAGGGGTCAACACTGAAGCTTTCTTT. Protein sequence: CASSIRLGVNTEAFF.

This clonotype came up many times. This chain links TRBV3-1 with TRBJ1-2, with D unclear. Germline V lookup: CDR1 LGHDT, CDR2 YNNKEL (reference sequence). Trimming cost V 0 bases and J 8 bases, with 10 bases left between them. The CDR3 totals 13 residues. CDR3 DNA sequence: TGTGCCAGCAGCCAAGAAGGCAAAAGGGGCTACACCTTC. This codes for CASSQEGKRGYTF.

There are many counts of this clonotype. The rearrangement links TRBV2 to TRBJ2-5; D uncertain. With 7 bases removed from V and 5 bases from J, the gap between germline ends came to 8 bases. Germline lookup yields CDR1 SNHLY and CDR2 FYNNEI. CDR3 size: 11 residues. The CDR3 protein is CASNIEETQYF. The CDR3 nucleotides read TGTGCCAGCAATATTGAGGAGACCCAGTACTTC.

In its sample, this clonotype was seen many times. The chain links TRBV20-1 to TRBJ2-4; 10 positions agree with TRBD2. Germline V gene sequence: CDR1 DFQATT, CDR2 SNEGSKA (reference sequence). V was clipped by 3 bases and J by 9 bases; unmatched bases: 2. The CDR3 is 12 residues long. The chain's CDR3 is CSARSGRAIQYF. CDR3 coding DNA: TGCAGTGCTAGGAGCGGGAGGGCCATTCAGTACTTC.

This clonotype was detected ten times or more. The V gene is TRBV29-1, the J gene TRBJ2-1; D tentatively reads TRBD1 or TRBD2 (5 bases each). Germline CDR1 is SQVTM and CDR2 is ANQGSEA. The CDR3 covers 11 residues. Trimming took 3 bases from V and 8 from J, leaving 8 bases between them. The CDR3 sequence is CSVEGVHEQFF. CDR3 coding DNA: TGCAGCGTTGAGGGGGTCCATGAGCAGTTCTTC.

This clonotype was seen ten or more times. The rearrangement links TRBV28 to TRBJ1-1; perhaps TRBD1 as D (5 bases). V was shortened by 7 bases and J by 0 bases, with 18 bases between the two germline ends. CDR3 length: 16 amino acids. The germline CDR1 and CDR2 sequences are MDHEN and SYDVKM. CDR3 coding DNA: TGTGCCAGCACCCTCCGCAGAGGGGTATTGAACACTGAAGCTTTCTTT. Its protein is CASTLRRGVLNTEAFF. Looking up the rest from reference TRBV28 and TRBJ1-1 gives the full variable domain: DVKVTQSSRYLVKRTGEKVFLECVQDMDHENMFWYRQDPGLGLRLIYFSYDVKMKEKGDIPEGYSVSREKKERFSLILESASTNQTSMYLCASTLRRGVLNTEAFFGQGTRLTVV.

This clonotype was counted at least ten times. This rearrangement joins TRBV12-3 or TRBV12-4 to TRBJ2-3; D uncertain. This CDR3 has 12 amino acids. Trimming shortened V by 6 bases and J by 9 bases, and 13 bases separated the two germline ends. CDR3 loop: CASSQERWTQYF. Written as DNA, the CDR3 is TGTGCCAGCAGCCAAGAGCGTTGGACGCAGTATTTT.